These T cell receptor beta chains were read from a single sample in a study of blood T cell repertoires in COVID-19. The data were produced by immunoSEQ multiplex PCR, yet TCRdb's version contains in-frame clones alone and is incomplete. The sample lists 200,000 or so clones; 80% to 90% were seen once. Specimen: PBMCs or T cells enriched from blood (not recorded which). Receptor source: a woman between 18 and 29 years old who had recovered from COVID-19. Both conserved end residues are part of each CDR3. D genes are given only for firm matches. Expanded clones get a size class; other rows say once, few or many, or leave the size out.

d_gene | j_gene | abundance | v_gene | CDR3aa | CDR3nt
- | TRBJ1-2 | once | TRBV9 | CASSVRQDSNYGYTF | TGTGCCAGCAGCGTAAGGCAGGATTCTAACTATGGCTACACCTTC
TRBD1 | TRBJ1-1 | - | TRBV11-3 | CASSLARTGRRGDTEAFF | TGTGCCAGCAGCTTAGCCCGGACAGGGCGACGGGGGGACACTGAAGCTTTCTTT
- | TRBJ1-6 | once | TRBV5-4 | CASSLSQANSPLHF | TGTGCCAGCAGCTTGTCACAGGCTAATTCACCCCTCCACTTT
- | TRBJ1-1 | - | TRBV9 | CASSAPQRTEAFF | TGTGCCAGCAGCGCTCCCCAGCGAACTGAAGCTTTCTTT
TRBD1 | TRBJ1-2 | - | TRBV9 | CASSVQGQGDGGYTF | TGTGCCAGCAGCGTACAGGGACAGGGAGATGGTGGCTACACCTTC
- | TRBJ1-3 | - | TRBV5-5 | CASSPRGGGSSGNTIYF | TGTGCCAGCAGCCCCCGAGGGGGGGGGAGCTCTGGAAACACCATATATTTT
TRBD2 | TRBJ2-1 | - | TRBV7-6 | CASTPSGGAGSYNEQFF | TGTGCCAGCACCCCTAGCGGGGGGGCTGGCTCCTACAATGAGCAGTTCTTC
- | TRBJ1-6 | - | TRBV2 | CASRLRPTLHF | TGTGCCAGCCGACTTCGCCCTACCCTCCACTTT
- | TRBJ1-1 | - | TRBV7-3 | CASSLTQVTEAFF | TGTGCCAGCAGCTTGACGCAGGTCACTGAAGCTTTCTTT
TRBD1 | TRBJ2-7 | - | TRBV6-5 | CASRGDSQMGYEQYF | TGTGCCAGCAGGGGGGACAGCCAAATGGGCTACGAGCAGTACTTC
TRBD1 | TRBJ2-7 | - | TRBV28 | CASSLAGQDYEQYF | TGTGCCAGCAGTTTAGCCGGACAGGATTACGAGCAGTACTTC
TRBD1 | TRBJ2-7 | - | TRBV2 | CASSDGTGNSYEQYF | TGTGCCAGCAGTGACGGGACAGGAAACTCCTACGAGCAGTACTTC
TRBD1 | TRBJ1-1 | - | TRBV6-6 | CASKKTGGNTEAFF | TGTGCCAGCAAGAAGACAGGGGGCAACACTGAAGCTTTCTTT
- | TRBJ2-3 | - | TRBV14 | CASSQGGAQQFAQYF | TGTGCCAGCAGCCAAGGCGGGGCCCAGCAGTTTGCGCAGTATTTT
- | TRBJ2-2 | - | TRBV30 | CAWRRRGNTGELFF | TGTGCCTGGAGGCGGCGGGGGAACACCGGGGAGCTGTTTTTT
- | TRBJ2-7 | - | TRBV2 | CASRGAYEQYF | TGTGCCAGCAGGGGAGCCTACGAGCAGTACTTC
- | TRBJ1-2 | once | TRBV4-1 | CASTPRAENFYGYTF | TGCGCCAGCACCCCGAGGGCGGAGAACTTCTATGGCTACACCTTC
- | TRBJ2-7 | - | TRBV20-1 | CSALDSREQYF | TGCAGTGCTTTGGATAGCCGCGAGCAGTACTTC
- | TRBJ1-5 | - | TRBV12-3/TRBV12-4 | CASSRGGEPQHF | TGTGCCAGCAGCCGGGGCGGGGAGCCCCAGCATTTT
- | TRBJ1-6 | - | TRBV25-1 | CASRANRGWGSPLHF | TGTGCCAGCCGAGCAAATAGGGGGTGGGGTTCACCCCTCCACTTT
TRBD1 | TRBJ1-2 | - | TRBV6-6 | CASSLDRGQHGYTF | TGTGCCAGCAGCCTCGACAGGGGGCAGCATGGCTACACCTTC
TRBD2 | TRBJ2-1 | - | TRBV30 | CAWSIGLAGGRGNEQFF | TGTGCCTGGAGTATCGGGCTAGCGGGGGGTCGGGGCAATGAGCAGTTCTTC
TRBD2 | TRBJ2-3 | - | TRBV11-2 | CASSGLAGGRVQYF | TGTGCCAGCAGCGGCCTAGCGGGGGGGCGTGTGCAGTATTTT